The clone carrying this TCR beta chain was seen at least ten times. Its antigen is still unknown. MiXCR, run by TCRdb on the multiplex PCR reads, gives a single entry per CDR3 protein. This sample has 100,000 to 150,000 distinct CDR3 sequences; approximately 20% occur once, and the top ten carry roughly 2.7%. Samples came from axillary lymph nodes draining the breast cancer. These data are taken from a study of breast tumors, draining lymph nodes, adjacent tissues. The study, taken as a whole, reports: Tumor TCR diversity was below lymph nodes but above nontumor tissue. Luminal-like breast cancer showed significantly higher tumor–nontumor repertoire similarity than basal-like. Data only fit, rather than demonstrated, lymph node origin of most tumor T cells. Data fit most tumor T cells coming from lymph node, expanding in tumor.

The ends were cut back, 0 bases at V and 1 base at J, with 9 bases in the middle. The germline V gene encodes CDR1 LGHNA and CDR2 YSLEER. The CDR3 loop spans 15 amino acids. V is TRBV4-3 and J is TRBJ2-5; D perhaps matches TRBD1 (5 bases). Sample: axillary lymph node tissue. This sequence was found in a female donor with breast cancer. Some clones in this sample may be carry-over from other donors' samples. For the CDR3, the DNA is TGCGCCAGCAGCCAAGACCGGACAACCCAAGAGACCCAGTACTTC. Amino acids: CASSQDRTTQETQYF.